These 11 T cell receptor beta chains share one sample of origin, sequenced in a study of cytomegalovirus exposure and HLA in healthy donors. Generated by immunoSEQ multiplex PCR, the TCRdb table keeps only in-frame clones and is missing some. In the table there are about 110,000 clones, approximately 96% of which are singletons. Sequenced material: PBMCs. The source of these receptors is a woman under 30 in good health and CMV-seronegative.

This chain connects TRBV12-2 to TRBJ2-3; no check of the table's D call, TRBD1, against the DNA was made. TRBV12-2 is a pseudogene locus. The CDR3 runs to 16 residues. The CDR3 loop reads CASRFRQERSTDTQYF. The CDR3 coding sequence is TGTGCAAGTCGCTTCCGACAGGAGAGGAGCACAGATACGCAGTATTTT.

This sequence joins TRBV6-4 and TRBJ2-3; 8 positions agree with TRBD1. The germline V gene has CDR1 MRHNA and CDR2 SNTAGT. The CDR3 has 15 amino acids. The V segment lost 6 bases and the J segment 1 base; nucleotides outside the gene matches: 6. The CDR3 protein is CASRPQGGGTDTQYF. The CDR3 nucleotides are TGTGCCAGCAGGCCACAGGGGGGAGGCACAGATACGCAGTATTTT.

On this clone itself: One junction end does not reproduce the germline sequence, and a read error may be involved. CDR3 coding DNA: TGTGCCAGTAGTATAGGTTTCAGGGAACAGACAAACTTC. Its protein is CASSIGFREQTNF. The chain is built from TRBV19 and TRBJ2-5; TRBD1 is a possible D gene (5 bases). There are 13 residues in the CDR3. Germline V gene sequence: CDR1 LNHDA, CDR2 SQIVND (reference sequence).

The rearrangement uses TRBV5-1 and TRBJ2-3; maybe TRBD2 (5 bases). Germline V gives CDR1 SGHRS, CDR2 YFSETQ. V was clipped by 4 bases and J by 1 base, with 19 bases between them. The CDR3 is 17 residues long. CDR3 sequence: CASSPEVLNDRTDTQYF. The CDR3 DNA follows: TGCGCCAGCAGCCCGGAGGTCTTAAACGACCGCACAGATACGCAGTATTTT.

V is TRBV6-6 and J is TRBJ2-5; 8 nucleotides line up with TRBD2. This CDR3 is 13 amino acids long. Losses at the gene ends were 8 bases for V and 4 bases for J; bases not matched to a gene: 6. Per germline, CDR1 MNHNY and CDR2 SVGAGI (reference sequence). The CDR3 sequence: CASGRGEGETQYF. The CDR3 DNA is TGTGCCAGCGGGCGGGGGGAGGGAGAGACCCAGTACTTC.

This chain joins TRBV5-4 and TRBJ1-1; D gene unclear. Germline CDR1 is SGHNT and CDR2 is YYREEE (reference sequence). The CDR3 sequence is 16 residues long. V lost 4 bases and J lost 1, with 17 bases in between. The CDR3 spells CASSMGSGAKNTEAFF. The CDR3, as DNA: TGTGCCAGCAGCATGGGTTCGGGAGCCAAGAACACTGAAGCTTTCTTT.

The chain carries TRBV7-8 and TRBJ1-1, with D possibly TRBD1 on 5 matching bases. Germline values: CDR1 SGHVS, CDR2 FQNEAQ. The CDR3 totals 16 residues. V was cut by 5 bases and J by 2 bases, with 18 bases left in between. CDR3 in DNA: TGTGCCAGCAGCGTTAGGCCGGGGGTCTTAAACACTGAAGCTTTCTTT. Its translation: CASSVRPGVLNTEAFF.

This clone was picked up one time. J is TRBJ2-1 and V is TRBV27; 13 bases line up with TRBD2. This CDR3 has 15 residues. With V trimmed by 9 bases and J by 2 bases, 4 bases remained unmatched. Germline V CDR1 and CDR2: MNHEY, SMNVEV (reference sequence). CDR3 nucleotide sequence: TGTGCCAGTAGACTAGCGGGGGGCACCTACAATGAGCAGTTCTTC. Translated, it gives CASRLAGGTYNEQFF.

A note on this clone: The limits of the CDR3 on the DNA are not certain, so only TCRdb's listed CDR3 is given. The rearrangement links TRBV19 to TRBJ2-7; the table's D call of TRBD1 was not tested on the DNA. Per germline, CDR1 LNHDA and CDR2 SQIVND (reference sequence). The length of the CDR3 is 14 amino acids, counting both ends. The CDR3 loop is CASSFGPGGYEQYF.

CDR3 residues: CASSFGHTNEKLFF. In nucleotides, the CDR3 is TGTGCCAGCAGCTTCGGACACACTAATGAAAAACTGTTTTTT. The rearrangement links TRBV13 to TRBJ1-4; tentatively, D is TRBD1 (5 bases). The CDR3 extends over 14 amino acids. Germline V gene sequence: CDR1 PRHDT, CDR2 FYEKMQ (reference sequence). With 3 bases removed from V and 2 bases from J, the gap between germline ends came to 7 bases.

This chain connects TRBV27 to TRBJ1-5, with D unresolved. From germline, CDR1 is MNHEY and CDR2 SMNVEV (reference sequence). V lost 3 bases, J lost 3 bases, and 9 bases lay in between. This CDR3 contains 14 residues. The CDR3 DNA sequence: TGTGCCAGCAGTTTCGGACTCCACAATCAGCCCCAGCATTTT. Amino acids: CASSFGLHNQPQHF.